This T cell receptor (beta chain) appears in the sequencing data of a study of blood T cell repertoires in COVID-19. This CDR3 spans 18 amino acids. The assay was immunoSEQ multiplex PCR, and TCRdb's table has in-frame clones only and misses some. The data hold 35,000 to 45,000 clones, with roughly 90% observed a single time. Source material: peripheral blood. This sequence was found in a human donor in a cohort sampled during active COVID-19. The chain links TRBV21-1 to TRBJ1-2; TRBD1 is the table's D call, not checked against the DNA. TRBV21-1 is a documented pseudogene. In DNA, the CDR3 is TGTGCCAGCAGCAAGACTTTTGGACAGGGGAAAGGGGACTATGGCTACACCTTC. Protein sequence: CASSKTFGQGKGDYGYTF.